This T cell receptor beta chain is drawn from a study of shared clonotypes between healthy human individuals. Study as a whole: Each donor contributed plates that comprised three CD4 naive, three CD4 memory, two CD8 naive and one CD8 memory.

CD45RO-negative, CCR7-selected cells formed the naive CD8 fraction, which excluded terminally differentiated effector memory CD45RA+ cells. A remark on this clone: Its matching antigen is unknown.

Assay execution took place at the deep level. Produced via immunoSEQ multiplex PCR; TCRdb's table is partial and in-frame only. The profile shows about 2.1 million clones, over 85% of them singletons. General study points: It was the non-shared clonotypes that had lower generation probabilities than clonotypes shared by all four donors.

V was pared by 1 base and J by 5 bases, with 10 bases of the junction left unmatched. Germline V CDR1 and CDR2: SGHDT, YYEEEE. The CDR3 extends over 16 amino acids. The chain employs TRBV5-6 and TRBJ2-7; 9 positions match TRBD2. Sequenced material: naive CD8+ T cells from PBMCs. The sequence was collected from a man younger than 30 in good health. Some clones in this sample may be carry-over from other donors' samples. This CDR3 reads CASSLLTSGLSHEQYF. Written as DNA, the CDR3 is TGTGCCAGCAGCTTGCTTACTAGCGGGCTTTCCCACGAGCAGTACTTC.